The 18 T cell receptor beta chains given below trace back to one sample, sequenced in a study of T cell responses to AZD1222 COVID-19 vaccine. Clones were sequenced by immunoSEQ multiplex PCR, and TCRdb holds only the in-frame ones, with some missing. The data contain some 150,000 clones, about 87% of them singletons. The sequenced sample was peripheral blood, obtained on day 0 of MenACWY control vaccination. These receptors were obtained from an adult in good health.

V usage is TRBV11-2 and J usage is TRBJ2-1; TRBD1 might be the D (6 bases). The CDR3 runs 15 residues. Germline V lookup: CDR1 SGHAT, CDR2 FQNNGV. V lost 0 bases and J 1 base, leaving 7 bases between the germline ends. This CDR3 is CASSLDRGSYNEQFF. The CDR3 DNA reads TGTGCCAGCAGCTTAGATAGGGGGTCCTACAATGAGCAGTTCTTC.

For the CDR3, the DNA is TGTGCCAGCAGTTACTCCCCCAGGAGGCCAGGGGCCAACGTCCTGACTTTC. This translates into CASSYSPRRPGANVLTF. V is TRBV6-2 or TRBV6-3 and J is TRBJ2-6; weak D call: TRBD2 (5 bases). This CDR3 contains 17 residues. Trimming took 0 bases from V and 4 from J, leaving 13 bases between them. Germline CDR1 and CDR2: MNHEY and SVGEGT.

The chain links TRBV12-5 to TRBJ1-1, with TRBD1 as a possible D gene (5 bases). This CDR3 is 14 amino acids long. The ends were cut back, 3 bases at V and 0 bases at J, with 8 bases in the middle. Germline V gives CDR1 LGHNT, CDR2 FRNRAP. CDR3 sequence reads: CASGFLTVNTEAFF. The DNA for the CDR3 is TGTGCTAGTGGTTTCCTGACAGTGAACACTGAAGCTTTCTTT.

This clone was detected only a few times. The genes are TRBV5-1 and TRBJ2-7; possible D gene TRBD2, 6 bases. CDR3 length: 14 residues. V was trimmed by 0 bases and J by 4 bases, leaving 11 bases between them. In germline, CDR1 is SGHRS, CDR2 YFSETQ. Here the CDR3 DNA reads TGCGCCAGCAGCTTGGCCATGGGGGGATACGAGCAGTACTTC. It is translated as CASSLAMGGYEQYF.

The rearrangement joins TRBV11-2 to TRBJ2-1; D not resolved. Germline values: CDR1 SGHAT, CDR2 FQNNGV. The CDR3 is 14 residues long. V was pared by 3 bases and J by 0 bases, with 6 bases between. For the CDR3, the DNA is TGTGCCAGCAGCTTTACCAGCTCCTACAATGAGCAGTTCTTC. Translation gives CASSFTSSYNEQFF.

CDR3 DNA: TGTGCCATCAGTGAGTCAGGCGGGAGGAGCAATGAGCAGTTCTTC. This sequence encodes CAISESGGRSNEQFF. This sequence joins TRBV10-3 and TRBJ2-1; 8 bases match TRBD2. The CDR3 consists of 15 residues. The J segment lost 6 bases and the V segment lost 0 bases, leaving 4 bases of the junction unmatched. CDR1 is ENHRY and CDR2 is SYGVKD in the germline V gene.

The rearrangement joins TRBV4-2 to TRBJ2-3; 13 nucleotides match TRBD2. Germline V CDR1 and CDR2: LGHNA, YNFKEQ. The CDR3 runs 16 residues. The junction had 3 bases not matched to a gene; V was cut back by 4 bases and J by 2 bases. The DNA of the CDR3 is TGTGCCAGCAGCCCGGGACTAGCGGGGAACACAGATACGCAGTATTTT. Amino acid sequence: CASSPGLAGNTDTQYF.

The CDR3 protein is CASSRASVSYNEQFF. CDR3 DNA sequence: TGTGCCAGCAGCCGGGCGAGCGTATCCTACAATGAGCAGTTCTTC. The chain couples TRBV9 to TRBJ2-1; no clear D. V dropped 4 bases and J dropped 1 base, with 12 bases sitting between them. The length of the CDR3 is 15 residues. Germline V gene sequence: CDR1 SGDLS, CDR2 YYNGEE.

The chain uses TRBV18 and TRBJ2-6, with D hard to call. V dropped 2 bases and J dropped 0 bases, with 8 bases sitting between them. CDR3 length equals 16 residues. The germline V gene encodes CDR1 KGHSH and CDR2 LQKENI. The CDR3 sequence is CASSPMGSSGANVLTF. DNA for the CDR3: TGTGCCAGCTCACCAATGGGAAGCTCTGGGGCCAACGTCCTGACTTTC.

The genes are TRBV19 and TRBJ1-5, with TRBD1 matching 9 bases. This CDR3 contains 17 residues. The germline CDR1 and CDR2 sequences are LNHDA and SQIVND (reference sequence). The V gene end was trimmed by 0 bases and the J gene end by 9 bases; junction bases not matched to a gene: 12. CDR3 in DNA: TGTGCCAGTAGTATAGAAGGGACAGGGAATTCGATAGGGCCCCAGCATTTT. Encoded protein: CASSIEGTGNSIGPQHF. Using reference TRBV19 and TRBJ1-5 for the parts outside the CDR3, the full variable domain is DGGITQSPKYLFRKEGQNVTLSCEQNLNHDAMYWYRQDPGQGLRLIYYSQIVNDFQKGDIAEGYSVSREKKESFPLTVTSAQKNPTAFYLCASSIEGTGNSIGPQHFGDGTRLSIL.

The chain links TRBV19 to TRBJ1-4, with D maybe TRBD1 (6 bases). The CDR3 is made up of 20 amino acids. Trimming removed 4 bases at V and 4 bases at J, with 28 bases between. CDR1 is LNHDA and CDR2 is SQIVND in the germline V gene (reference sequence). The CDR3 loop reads CASSKTSRDTGRGNNEKLFF. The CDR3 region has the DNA TGTGCCAGTAGTAAGACATCCCGGGACACAGGGAGGGGTAATAATGAAAAACTGTTTTTT.

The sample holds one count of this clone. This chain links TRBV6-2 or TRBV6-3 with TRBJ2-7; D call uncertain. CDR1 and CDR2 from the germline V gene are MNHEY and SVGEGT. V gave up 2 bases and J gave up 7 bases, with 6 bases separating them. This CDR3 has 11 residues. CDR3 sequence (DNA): TGTGCCAGCAGTTACGTCGGGGAGCAGTACTTC. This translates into CASSYVGEQYF.

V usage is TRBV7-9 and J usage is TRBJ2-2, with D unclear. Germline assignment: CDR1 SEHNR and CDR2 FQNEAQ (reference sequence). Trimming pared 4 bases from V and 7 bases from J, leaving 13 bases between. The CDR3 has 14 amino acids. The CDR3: CASSSSLTIGELFF. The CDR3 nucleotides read TGTGCCAGCAGCTCAAGCTTGACCATCGGGGAGCTGTTTTTT.

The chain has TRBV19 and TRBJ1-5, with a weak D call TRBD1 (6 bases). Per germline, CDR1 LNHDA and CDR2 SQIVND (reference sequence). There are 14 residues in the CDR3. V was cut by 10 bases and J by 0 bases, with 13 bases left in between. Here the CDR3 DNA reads TGTGCCACCTCCCAGGGGAATAGCAATCAGCCCCAGCATTTT. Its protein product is CATSQGNSNQPQHF.

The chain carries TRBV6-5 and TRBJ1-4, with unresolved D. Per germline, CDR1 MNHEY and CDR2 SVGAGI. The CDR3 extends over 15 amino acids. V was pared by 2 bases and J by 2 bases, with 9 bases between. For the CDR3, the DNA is TGTGCCAGCAGTTACCCTAAAGGGACTAATGAAAAACTGTTTTTT. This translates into CASSYPKGTNEKLFF.

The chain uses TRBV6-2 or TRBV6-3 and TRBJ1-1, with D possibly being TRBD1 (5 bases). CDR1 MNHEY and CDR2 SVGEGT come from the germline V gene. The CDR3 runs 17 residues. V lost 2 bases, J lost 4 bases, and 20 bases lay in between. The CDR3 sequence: CASSYLDYGGSGTEAFF. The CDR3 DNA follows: TGTGCCAGCAGTTACCTGGATTACGGGGGTTCGGGCACTGAAGCTTTCTTT.

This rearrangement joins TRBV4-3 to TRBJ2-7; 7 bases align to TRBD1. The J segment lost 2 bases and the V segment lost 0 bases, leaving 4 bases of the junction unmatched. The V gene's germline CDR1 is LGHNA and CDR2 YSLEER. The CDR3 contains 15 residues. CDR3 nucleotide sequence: TGCGCCAGCAGCCAAGAGGGCCAGGGGGCCTACGAGCAGTACTTC. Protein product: CASSQEGQGAYEQYF.

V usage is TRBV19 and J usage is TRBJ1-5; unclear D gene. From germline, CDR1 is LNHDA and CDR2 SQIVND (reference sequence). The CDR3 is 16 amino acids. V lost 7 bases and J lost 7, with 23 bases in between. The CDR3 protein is CASTSPRRGGGQPQHF. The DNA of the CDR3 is TGTGCCAGTACCTCCCCAAGACGGGGAGGAGGGCAGCCCCAGCATTTT. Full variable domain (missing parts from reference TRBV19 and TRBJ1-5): DGGITQSPKYLFRKEGQNVTLSCEQNLNHDAMYWYRQDPGQGLRLIYYSQIVNDFQKGDIAEGYSVSREKKESFPLTVTSAQKNPTAFYLCASTSPRRGGGQPQHFGDGTRLSIL.